Presented here are 8 T cell receptor beta chains from one specimen sequenced in a study of T cell clonality in common variable immunodeficiency. The study, taken as a whole, reports: Reportedly, TCR beta sequences from common variable immunodeficiency showed fewer deletions and N-nucleotide insertions.

Method: immunoSEQ multiplex PCR; TCRdb's copy keeps in-frame clones and lacks some. Found here are roughly 9,000 clones, no singletons; the ten largest cover around 4.2%. Antigen specificity for these receptors is unknown. Sequencing used peripheral blood mononuclear cells. These receptors were collected from a human donor with common variable immunodeficiency.

This clone appeared many times. Read coverage stops 3 residues before the CDR3 terminus; the germline J gene supplies the remainder. The J gene is TRBJ1-1, the V gene TRBV7-9; weak D call: TRBD1 (5 bases). The CDR3 extends over 15 amino acids. Trimming took off 6 bases at V and 0 bases at J, with 14 bases between the two ends. From germline, CDR1 is SEHNR and CDR2 FQNEAQ (reference sequence). Partial CDR3 DNA: TGTGCCAGCAGACGTCTACAGGCAATGAACACTGAA. It specifies CASRRLQAMNTE. The full CDR3 reads CASRRLQAMNTEAFF.

By proportion, this clone is medium-sized. The read terminates 3 residues before the CDR3 end, so the remaining end is supplied by the germline J gene. The chain recombines TRBV14 with TRBJ1-6, with 7 positions matching TRBD1. The CDR3 extends over 14 amino acids. After removal of 8 bases from V and 6 bases from J, the junction contained 7 bases not matched to a gene. CDR1 and CDR2 from the germline V gene are SGHDN and FVKESK. This CDR3 reads CASGPGQFNSPLHF. The CDR3 bases that were read are TGTGCCAGCGGGCCGGGACAGTTTAATTCACCC.

There are many counts of this clone. Read data end 3 residues before the CDR3 end; the end is taken from the germline J gene. This chain links TRBV5-1 with TRBJ2-7, with TRBD2 matching over 11 bases. The CDR3 is made up of 15 amino acids. Germline-derived CDR1 and CDR2 are SGHRS and YFSETQ. Trimming removed 5 bases from V and 2 bases from J; junction bases left unmatched: 6. The CDR3: CASSIAGGLTYEQYF. The CDR3 DNA, read in part, is TGCGCCAGCAGTATAGCGGGAGGGCTAACCTACGAG.

This clone was counted ten times or more. The read ends 3 residues early relative to the CDR3; the germline J gene fills the gap. The chain employs TRBV20-1 and TRBJ1-6, with no clear D. The V gene's germline CDR1 is DFQATT and CDR2 SNEGSKA (reference sequence). The V end lost 4 bases, the J end lost 4 bases, and 11 bases lay between the germline ends. The CDR3 contains 14 residues. The part of the CDR3 DNA that was read is TGCAGTGCTATGGAGCAGGCGTATAATTCACCC. It yields the protein CSAMEQAYNSP. The full CDR3 is CSAMEQAYNSPLHF.

Relative to its sample, this clone is medium-sized. The CDR3 end falls 3 residues outside the read, so it is completed with the germline J gene. J is TRBJ2-7 and V is TRBV20-1; 7 bases match TRBD1. J was trimmed by 2 bases and V by 4 bases; bases with no gene match: 2. The germline gives CDR1 DFQATT, CDR2 SNEGSKA (reference sequence). CDR3 size: 12 residues. CDR3 DNA (partial): TGCAGTGCTAATAGGGGGCCCTACGAG. This translates into CSANRGPYE. The CDR3 in its entirety is CSANRGPYEQYF.

This clone was observed many times. The observed sequence ends 3 residues before the CDR3 terminus, with the missing tail filled in from the germline J gene. The chain has TRBV13 and TRBJ2-1, with 11 bases that match TRBD1. J lost 4 bases, V lost 4 bases, and 18 bases had no gene match. The CDR3 is made up of 20 amino acids. The V gene's germline CDR1 is PRHDT and CDR2 FYEKMQ (reference sequence). CDR3 sequence reads: CASSSSRDRGGTLYYNEQFF. The sequenced part of the CDR3 DNA is TGTGCCAGCAGCTCATCCCGGGACAGGGGGGGGACTCTTTATTACAATGAG.

This clone was detected many times. The sequenced fragment ends 3 residues before the CDR3 boundary, so the rest is inferred from the germline J gene. The rearrangement links TRBV6-1 to TRBJ1-2, with 12 bases aligning to TRBD1. Germline assignment: CDR1 MNHNS and CDR2 SASEGT. The CDR3 is 14 residues long. CDR3 amino acids: CASSEWGQGAVYTF. Partial CDR3 DNA: TGTGCCAGCAGTGAATGGGGACAGGGGGCCGTC.

In its sample, this clone was seen many times. This chain's CDR3 is CASNTVGDLEQYF. The DNA read from the CDR3 is TGTGCCAGCAATACGGTAGGGGATCTCGAG. The genes are TRBV2 and TRBJ2-7; possibly TRBD1 for D (5 bases). The sequence runs out 3 residues before the end of the CDR3; the remainder is reconstructed from the germline J gene. This CDR3 comprises 13 residues. Germline V gene sequence: CDR1 SNHLY, CDR2 FYNNEI. V was cut by 7 bases and J by 6 bases, with 16 bases left in between.